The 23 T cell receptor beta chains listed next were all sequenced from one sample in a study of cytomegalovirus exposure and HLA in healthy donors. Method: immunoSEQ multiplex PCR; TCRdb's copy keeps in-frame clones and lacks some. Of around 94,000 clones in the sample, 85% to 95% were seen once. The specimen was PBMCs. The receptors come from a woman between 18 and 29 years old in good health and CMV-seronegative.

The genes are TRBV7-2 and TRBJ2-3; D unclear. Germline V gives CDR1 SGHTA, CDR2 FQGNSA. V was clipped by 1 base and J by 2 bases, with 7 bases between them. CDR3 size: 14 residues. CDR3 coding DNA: TGTGCCAGCAGCTTAGACTTAAACACAGATACGCAGTATTTT. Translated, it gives CASSLDLNTDTQYF.

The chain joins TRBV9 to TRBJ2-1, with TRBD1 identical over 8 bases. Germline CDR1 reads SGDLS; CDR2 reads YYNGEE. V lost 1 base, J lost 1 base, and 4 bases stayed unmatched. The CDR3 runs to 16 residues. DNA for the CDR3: TGTGCCAGCAGCGTAACCCAGGGGGCTTCCTACAATGAGCAGTTCTTC. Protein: CASSVTQGASYNEQFF.

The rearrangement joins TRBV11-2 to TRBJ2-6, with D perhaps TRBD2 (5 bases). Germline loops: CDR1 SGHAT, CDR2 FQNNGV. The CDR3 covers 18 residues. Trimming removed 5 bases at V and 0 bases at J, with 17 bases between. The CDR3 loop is CASSARSSGSSGANVLTF. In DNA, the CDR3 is TGTGCCAGCAGCGCTCGGTCCAGCGGTAGCTCTGGGGCCAACGTCCTGACTTTC. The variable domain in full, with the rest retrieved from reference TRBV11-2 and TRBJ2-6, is EAGVAQSPRYKIIEKRQSVAFWCNPISGHATLYWYQQILGQGPKLLIQFQNNGVVDDSQLPKDRFSAERLKGVDSTLKIQPAKLEDSAVYLCASSARSSGSSGANVLTFGAGSRLTVL.

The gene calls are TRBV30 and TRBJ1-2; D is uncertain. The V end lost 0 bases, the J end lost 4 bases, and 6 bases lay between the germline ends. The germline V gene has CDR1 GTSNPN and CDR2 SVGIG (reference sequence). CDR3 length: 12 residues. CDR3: CAWSVSGYGYTF. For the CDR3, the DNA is TGTGCCTGGAGTGTGTCAGGCTATGGCTACACCTTC.

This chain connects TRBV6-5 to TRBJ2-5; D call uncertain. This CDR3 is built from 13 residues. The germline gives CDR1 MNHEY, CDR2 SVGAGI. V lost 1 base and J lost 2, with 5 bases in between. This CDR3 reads CASSYYWQETQYF. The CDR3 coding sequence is TGTGCCAGCAGTTACTACTGGCAAGAGACCCAGTACTTC.

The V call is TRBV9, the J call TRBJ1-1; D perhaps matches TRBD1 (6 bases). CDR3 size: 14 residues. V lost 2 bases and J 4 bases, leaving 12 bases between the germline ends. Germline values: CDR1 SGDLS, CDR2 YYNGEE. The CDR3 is CASSVAGEGTEAFF. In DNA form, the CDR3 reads TGTGCCAGCAGCGTCGCAGGGGAGGGCACTGAAGCTTTCTTT. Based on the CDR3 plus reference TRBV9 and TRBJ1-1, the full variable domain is DSGVTQTPKHLITATGQRVTLRCSPRSGDLSVYWYQQSLDQGLQFLIQYYNGEERAKGNILERFSAQQFPDLHSELNLSSLELGDSALYFCASSVAGEGTEAFFGQGTRLTVV.

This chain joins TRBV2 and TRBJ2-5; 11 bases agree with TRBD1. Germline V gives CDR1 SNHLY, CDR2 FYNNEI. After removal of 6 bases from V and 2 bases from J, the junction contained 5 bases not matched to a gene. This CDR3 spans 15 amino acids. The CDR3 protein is CASSEDRGPQETQYF. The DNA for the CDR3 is TGTGCCAGCAGCGAGGACAGGGGGCCTCAAGAGACCCAGTACTTC.

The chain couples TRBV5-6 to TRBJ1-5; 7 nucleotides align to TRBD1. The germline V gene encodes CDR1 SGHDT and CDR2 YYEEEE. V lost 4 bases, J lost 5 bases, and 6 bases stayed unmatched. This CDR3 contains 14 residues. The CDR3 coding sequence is TGTGCCAGCAGCATGAGAGGGGGCTATCAGCCCCAGCATTTT. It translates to CASSMRGGYQPQHF.

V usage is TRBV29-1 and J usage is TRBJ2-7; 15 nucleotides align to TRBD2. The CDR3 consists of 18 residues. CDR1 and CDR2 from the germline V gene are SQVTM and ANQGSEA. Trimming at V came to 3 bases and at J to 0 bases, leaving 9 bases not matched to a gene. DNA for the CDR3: TGCAGCGTTGATACCCCCGGGACTAGCGGGGGGTACTCCTACGAGCAGTACTTC. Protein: CSVDTPGTSGGYSYEQYF.

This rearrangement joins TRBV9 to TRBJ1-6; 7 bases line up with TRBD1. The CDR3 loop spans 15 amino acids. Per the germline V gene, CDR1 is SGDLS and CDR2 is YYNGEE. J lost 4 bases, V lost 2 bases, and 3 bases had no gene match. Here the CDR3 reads CASSVARGYNSPLHF. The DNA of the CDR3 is TGTGCCAGCAGCGTCGCCAGGGGGTATAATTCACCCCTCCACTTT. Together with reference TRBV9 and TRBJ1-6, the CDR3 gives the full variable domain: DSGVTQTPKHLITATGQRVTLRCSPRSGDLSVYWYQQSLDQGLQFLIQYYNGEERAKGNILERFSAQQFPDLHSELNLSSLELGDSALYFCASSVARGYNSPLHFGNGTRLTVT.

CDR3 sequence reads: CASSVSGTSGSSEQFF. In DNA form, the CDR3 reads TGTGCCAGCAGCGTTTCCGGGACTAGCGGGAGTTCTGAGCAGTTCTTC. The V call is TRBV9, the J call TRBJ2-1; 14 bases align to TRBD2. The CDR3 spans 16 residues. Per the germline V gene, CDR1 is SGDLS and CDR2 is YYNGEE. The J segment lost 9 bases and the V segment lost 2 bases, leaving 7 bases of the junction unmatched.

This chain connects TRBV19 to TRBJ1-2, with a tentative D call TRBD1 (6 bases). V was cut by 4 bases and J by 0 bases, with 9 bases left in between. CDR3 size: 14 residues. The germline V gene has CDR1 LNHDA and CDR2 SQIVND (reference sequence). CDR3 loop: CASSRGHPNYGYTF. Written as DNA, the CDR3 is TGTGCCAGTAGTAGGGGACACCCTAACTATGGCTACACCTTC.

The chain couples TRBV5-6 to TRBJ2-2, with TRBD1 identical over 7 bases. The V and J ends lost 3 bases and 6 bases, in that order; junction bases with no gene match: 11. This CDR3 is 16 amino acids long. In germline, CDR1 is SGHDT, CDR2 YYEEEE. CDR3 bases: TGTGCCAGCAGCTCAGGAGACAGGGTCGTCGCCGGGGAGCTGTTTTTT. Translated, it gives CASSSGDRVVAGELFF.

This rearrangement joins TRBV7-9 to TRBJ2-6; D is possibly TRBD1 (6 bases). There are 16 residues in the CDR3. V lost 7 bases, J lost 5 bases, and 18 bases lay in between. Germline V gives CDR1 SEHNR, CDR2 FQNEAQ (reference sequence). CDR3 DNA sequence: TGTGCCAGCAAAGAGGGGGTGCCTTCTCGGGCCAACGTCCTGACTTTC. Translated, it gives CASKEGVPSRANVLTF. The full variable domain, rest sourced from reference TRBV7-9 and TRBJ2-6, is DTGVSQNPRHKITKRGQNVTFRCDPISEHNRLYWYRQTLGQGPEFLTYFQNEAQLEKSRLLSDRFSAERPKGSFSTLEIQRTEQGDSAMYLCASKEGVPSRANVLTFGAGSRLTVL.

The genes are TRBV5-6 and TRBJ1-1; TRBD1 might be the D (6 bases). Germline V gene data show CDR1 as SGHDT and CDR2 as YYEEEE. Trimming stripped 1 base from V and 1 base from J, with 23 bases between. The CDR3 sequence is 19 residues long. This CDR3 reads CASSLPPQGTNYWNTEAFF. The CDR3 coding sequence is TGTGCCAGCAGCTTGCCCCCACAGGGAACGAACTATTGGAACACTGAAGCTTTCTTT.

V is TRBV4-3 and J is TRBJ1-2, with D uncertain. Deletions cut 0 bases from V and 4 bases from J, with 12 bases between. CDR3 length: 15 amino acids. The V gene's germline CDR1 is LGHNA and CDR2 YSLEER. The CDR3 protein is CASSQDISPVYGYTF. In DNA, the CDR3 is TGCGCCAGCAGCCAAGATATCTCCCCGGTCTATGGCTACACCTTC.

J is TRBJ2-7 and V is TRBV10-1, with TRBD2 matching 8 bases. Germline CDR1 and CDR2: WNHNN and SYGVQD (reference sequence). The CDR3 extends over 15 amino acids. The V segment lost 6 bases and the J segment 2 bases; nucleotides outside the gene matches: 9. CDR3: CASSLPGGGAYEQYF. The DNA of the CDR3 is TGCGCCAGCAGCCTCCCGGGGGGGGGAGCCTACGAGCAGTACTTC.

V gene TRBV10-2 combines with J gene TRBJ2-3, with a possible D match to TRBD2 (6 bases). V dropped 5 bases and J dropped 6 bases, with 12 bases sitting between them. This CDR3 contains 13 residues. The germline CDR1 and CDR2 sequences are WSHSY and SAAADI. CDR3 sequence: CASSYLGRDTQYF. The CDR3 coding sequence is TGCGCCAGCAGTTATCTGGGGAGGGATACGCAGTATTTT.

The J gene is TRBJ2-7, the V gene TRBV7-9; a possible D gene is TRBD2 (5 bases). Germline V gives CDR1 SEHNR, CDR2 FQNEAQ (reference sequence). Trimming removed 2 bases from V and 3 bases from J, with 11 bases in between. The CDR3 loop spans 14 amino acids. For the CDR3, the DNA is TGTGCCAGCAGCTTACTACTAGAAAACTACGAGCAGTACTTC. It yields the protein CASSLLLENYEQYF.

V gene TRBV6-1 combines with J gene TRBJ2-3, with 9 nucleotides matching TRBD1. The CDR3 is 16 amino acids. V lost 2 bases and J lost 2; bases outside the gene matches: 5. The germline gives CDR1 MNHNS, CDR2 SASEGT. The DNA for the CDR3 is TGTGCCAGCAGTGAAAAAACAGGGGGCGCCACAGATACGCAGTATTTT. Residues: CASSEKTGGATDTQYF.

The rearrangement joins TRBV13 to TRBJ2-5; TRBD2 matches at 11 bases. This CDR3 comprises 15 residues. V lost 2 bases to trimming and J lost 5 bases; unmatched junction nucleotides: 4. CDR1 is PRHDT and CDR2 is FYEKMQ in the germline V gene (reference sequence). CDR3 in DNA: TGTGCCAGCAGCTTATTTAGCGGGGGGGCGGAGACCCAGTACTTC. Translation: CASSLFSGGAETQYF.

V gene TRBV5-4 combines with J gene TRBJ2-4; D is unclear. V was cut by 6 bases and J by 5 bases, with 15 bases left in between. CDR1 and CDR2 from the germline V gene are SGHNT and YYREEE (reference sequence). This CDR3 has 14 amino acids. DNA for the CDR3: TGTGCCAGCAAAAGACCCGGAGCACAAAACATTCAGTACTTC. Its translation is CASKRPGAQNIQYF.

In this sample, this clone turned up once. The CDR3 DNA reads TGTGCCAGCAGCCTCCGGACAGGGGGGGGTAACTATGGCTACACCTTC. Translation gives CASSLRTGGGNYGYTF. The chain recombines TRBV9 with TRBJ1-2, with TRBD1 matching over 10 bases. V lost 4 bases, J lost 1 base, and 7 bases stayed unmatched. The CDR3 runs 16 residues. The germline V gene has CDR1 SGDLS and CDR2 YYNGEE.